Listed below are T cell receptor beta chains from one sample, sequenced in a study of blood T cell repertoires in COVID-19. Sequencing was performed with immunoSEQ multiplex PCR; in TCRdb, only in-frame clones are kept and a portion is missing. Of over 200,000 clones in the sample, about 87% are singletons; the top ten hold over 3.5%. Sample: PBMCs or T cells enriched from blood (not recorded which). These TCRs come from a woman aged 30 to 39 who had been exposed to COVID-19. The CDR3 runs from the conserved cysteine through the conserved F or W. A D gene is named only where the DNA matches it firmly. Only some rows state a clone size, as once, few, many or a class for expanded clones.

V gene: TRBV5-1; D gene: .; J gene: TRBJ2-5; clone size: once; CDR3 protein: CASSSVAGRETQYF; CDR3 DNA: TGCGCCAGCAGCTCGGTCGCAGGGCGAGAGACCCAGTACTTC
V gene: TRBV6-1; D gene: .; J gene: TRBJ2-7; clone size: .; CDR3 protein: CASSEALPAYEQYF; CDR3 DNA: TGTGCCAGCAGTGAAGCGCTTCCGGCCTACGAGCAGTACTTC
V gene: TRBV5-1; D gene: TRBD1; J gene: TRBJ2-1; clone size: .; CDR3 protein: CASSRDSSYNEQFF; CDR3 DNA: TGCGCCAGCAGCCGGGACAGCTCCTACAATGAGCAGTTCTTC
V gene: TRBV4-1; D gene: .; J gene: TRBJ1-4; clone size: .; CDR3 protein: CASSTDSTNEKLFF; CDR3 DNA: TGCGCCAGCTCCACGGACAGCACTAATGAAAAACTGTTTTTT
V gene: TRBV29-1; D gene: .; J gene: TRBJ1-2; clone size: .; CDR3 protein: CSVAPSGSNYGYTF; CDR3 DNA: TGCAGCGTGGCTCCCTCGGGTTCCAACTATGGCTACACCTTC
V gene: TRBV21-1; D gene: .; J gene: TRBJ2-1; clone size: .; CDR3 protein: CASSKAPRGVGLAEKSSYNEQFF; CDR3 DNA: TGTGCCAGCAGCAAAGCGCCCAGGGGAGTTGGACTAGCGGAAAAGAGCTCCTACAATGAGCAGTTCTTC
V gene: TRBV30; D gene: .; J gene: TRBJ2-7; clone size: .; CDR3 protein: CAWSLDRNYEQYF; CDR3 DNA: TGTGCCTGGAGTTTGGACAGAAACTACGAGCAGTACTTC
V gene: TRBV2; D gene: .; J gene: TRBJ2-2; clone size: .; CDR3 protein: CASVARVPGELFF; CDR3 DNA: TGTGCCAGCGTAGCTCGAGTTCCCGGGGAGCTGTTTTTT
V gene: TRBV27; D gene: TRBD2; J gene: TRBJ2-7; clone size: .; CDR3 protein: CASSLASGSTYEQYF; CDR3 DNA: TGTGCCAGCAGTTTAGCTAGCGGGAGTACCTACGAGCAGTACTTC
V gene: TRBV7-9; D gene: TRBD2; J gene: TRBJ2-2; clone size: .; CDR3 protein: CASSSNDGTSAIGELFF; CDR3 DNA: TGTGCCAGCAGCTCAAACGACGGGACTAGCGCTATCGGGGAGCTGTTTTTT
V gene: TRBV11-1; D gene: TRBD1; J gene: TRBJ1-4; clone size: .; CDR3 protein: CASSLDRVNEKLFF; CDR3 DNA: TGTGCCAGCAGCCTTGACAGGGTGAATGAAAAACTGTTTTTT
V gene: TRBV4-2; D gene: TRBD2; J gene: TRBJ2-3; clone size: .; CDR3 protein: CASSPREGGTDTQYF; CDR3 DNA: TGTGCCAGCAGCCCCCGGGAGGGTGGCACAGATACGCAGTATTTT
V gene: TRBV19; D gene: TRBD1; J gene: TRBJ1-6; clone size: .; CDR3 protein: CASSNRDSGPHNSPLHF; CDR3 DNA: TGTGCCAGTAGTAACCGGGACAGCGGACCCCATAATTCACCCCTCCACTTT
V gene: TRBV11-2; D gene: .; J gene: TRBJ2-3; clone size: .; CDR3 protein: CASSPIRGALRDTQYF; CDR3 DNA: TGTGCCAGCAGTCCAATCCGGGGAGCACTGAGGGATACGCAGTATTTT
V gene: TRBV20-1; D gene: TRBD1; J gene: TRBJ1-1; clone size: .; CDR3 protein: CSASGQGQTEAFF; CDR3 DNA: TGCAGTGCTAGTGGACAGGGACAAACTGAAGCTTTCTTT
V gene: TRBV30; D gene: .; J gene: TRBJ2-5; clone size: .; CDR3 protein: CAWIEQTRKKSQETQYF; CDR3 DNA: TGTGCCTGGATTGAGCAGACTAGGAAGAAAAGTCAAGAGACCCAGTACTTC
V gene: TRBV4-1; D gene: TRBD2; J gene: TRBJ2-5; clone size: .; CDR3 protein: CASSQTTSGREETQYF; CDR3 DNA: TGCGCCAGCAGCCAGACGACTAGCGGGAGGGAAGAGACCCAGTACTTC
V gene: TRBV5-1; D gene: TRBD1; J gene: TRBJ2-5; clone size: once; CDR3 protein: CASSAAPDRGQETQYF; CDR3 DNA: TGCGCCAGCAGCGCCGCCCCCGACAGGGGGCAAGAGACCCAGTACTTC
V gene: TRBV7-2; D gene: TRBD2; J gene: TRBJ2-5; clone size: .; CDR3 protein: CASSPDGLAETQYF; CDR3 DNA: TGTGCCAGCAGCCCGGATGGACTAGCGGAGACCCAGTACTTC
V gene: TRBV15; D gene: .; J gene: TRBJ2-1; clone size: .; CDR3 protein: CATSRAPGLARRDNEQFF; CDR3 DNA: TGTGCCACCAGCAGAGCTCCGGGGTTAGCGAGGAGAGACAATGAGCAGTTCTTC
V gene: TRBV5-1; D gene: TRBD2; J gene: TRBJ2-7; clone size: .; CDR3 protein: CASSPGLAGWANYEQYF; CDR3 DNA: TGCGCCAGCAGCCCGGGACTAGCGGGATGGGCCAACTACGAGCAGTACTTC
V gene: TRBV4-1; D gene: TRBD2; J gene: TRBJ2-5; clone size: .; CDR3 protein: CASSHLNGGGQETQYF; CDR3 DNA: TGCGCCAGCAGCCACCTCAACGGGGGGGGCCAAGAGACCCAGTACTTC
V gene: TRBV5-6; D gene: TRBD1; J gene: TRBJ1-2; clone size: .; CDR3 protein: CASSLETGAFSYGYTF; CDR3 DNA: TGTGCCAGCAGCTTGGAAACAGGGGCTTTCTCCTATGGCTACACCTTC
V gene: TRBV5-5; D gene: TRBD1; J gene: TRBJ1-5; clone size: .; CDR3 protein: CASSPTGDSNQPQHF; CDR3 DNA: TGTGCCAGCAGCCCGACAGGGGATAGCAATCAGCCCCAGCATTTT
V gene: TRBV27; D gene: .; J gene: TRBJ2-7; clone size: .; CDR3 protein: CASSLLWSSYEQYF; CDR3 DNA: TGTGCCAGCAGTTTATTGTGGAGCTCCTACGAGCAGTACTTC
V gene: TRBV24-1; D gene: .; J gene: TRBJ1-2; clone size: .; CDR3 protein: CATSESGTYGYTF; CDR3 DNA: TGTGCCACCAGTGAATCAGGCACGTATGGCTACACCTTC
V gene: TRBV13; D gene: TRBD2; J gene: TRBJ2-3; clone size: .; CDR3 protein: CASSFLLAGNTDTQYF; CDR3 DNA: TGTGCCAGCAGCTTCTTATTAGCGGGGAACACAGATACGCAGTATTTT
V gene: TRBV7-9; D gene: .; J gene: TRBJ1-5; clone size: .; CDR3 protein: CASSLDLQGRSNQPQHF; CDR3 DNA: TGTGCCAGCAGCCTCGATTTACAGGGAAGGAGCAATCAGCCCCAGCATTTT
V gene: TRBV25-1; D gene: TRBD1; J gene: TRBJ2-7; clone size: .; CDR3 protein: CASGTVFYEQYF; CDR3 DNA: TGTGCCAGCGGGACAGTTTTCTACGAGCAGTACTTC
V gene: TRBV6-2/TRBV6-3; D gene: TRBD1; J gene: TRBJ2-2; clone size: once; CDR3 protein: CASSFQAQGAFFGELFF; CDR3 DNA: TGTGCCAGCAGTTTCCAAGCACAGGGGGCGTTCTTCGGGGAGCTGTTTTTT
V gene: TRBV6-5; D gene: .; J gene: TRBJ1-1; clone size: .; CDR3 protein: CASSYGTMNTEAFF; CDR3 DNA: TGTGCCAGCAGTTACGGCACAATGAACACTGAAGCTTTCTTT
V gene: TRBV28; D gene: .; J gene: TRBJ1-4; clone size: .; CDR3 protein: CASRGGLYHEKLFF; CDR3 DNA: TGTGCCAGCAGGGGGGGGTTATATCATGAAAAACTGTTTTTT
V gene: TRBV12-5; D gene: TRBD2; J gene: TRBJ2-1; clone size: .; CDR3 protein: CASGFTSGTEQFF; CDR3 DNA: TGTGCTAGTGGTTTTACAAGCGGGACTGAGCAGTTCTTC
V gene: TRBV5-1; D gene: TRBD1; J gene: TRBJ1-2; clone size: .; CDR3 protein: CASSPQPGQGNYGYTF; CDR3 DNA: TGCGCCAGCAGCCCACAACCGGGACAGGGAAACTATGGCTACACCTTC
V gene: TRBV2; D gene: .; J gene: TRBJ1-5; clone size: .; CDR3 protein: CASSVGTLSNQPQHF; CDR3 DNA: TGTGCCAGCAGCGTTGGGACACTAAGCAATCAGCCCCAGCATTTT
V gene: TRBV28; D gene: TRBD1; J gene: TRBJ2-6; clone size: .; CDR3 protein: CASSLLGTGVSGANVLTF; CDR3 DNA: TGTGCCAGCAGTTTATTAGGGACAGGAGTCTCTGGGGCCAACGTCCTGACTTTC
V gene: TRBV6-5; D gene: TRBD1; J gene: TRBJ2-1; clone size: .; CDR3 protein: CASMGQGASEQFF; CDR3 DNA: TGTGCCAGCATGGGACAGGGGGCGAGTGAGCAGTTCTTC
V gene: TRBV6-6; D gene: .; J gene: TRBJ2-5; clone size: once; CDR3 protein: CASSGQLQETQYF; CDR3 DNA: TGTGCCAGCAGCGGACAGCTCCAAGAGACCCAGTACTTC
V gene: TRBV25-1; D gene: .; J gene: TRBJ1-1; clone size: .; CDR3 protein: CASSGQGSVTEAFF; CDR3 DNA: TGTGCCAGCAGTGGTCAGGGGAGCGTCACTGAAGCTTTCTTT
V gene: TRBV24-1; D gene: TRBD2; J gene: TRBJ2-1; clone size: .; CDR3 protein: CATGLTSGEYSEQFF; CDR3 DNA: TGTGCCACCGGCCTGACTAGCGGAGAGTATAGTGAGCAGTTCTTC
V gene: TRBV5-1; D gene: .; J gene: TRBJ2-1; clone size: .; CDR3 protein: CASSLDSRVVAEQFF; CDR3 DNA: TGCGCCAGCAGCTTGGATTCCAGGGTTGTGGCTGAGCAGTTCTTC
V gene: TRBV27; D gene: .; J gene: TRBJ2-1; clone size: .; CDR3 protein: CASSLFLEASESYNEQFF; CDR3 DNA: TGTGCCAGCAGTTTATTTCTTGAGGCTAGCGAGAGCTACAATGAGCAGTTCTTC
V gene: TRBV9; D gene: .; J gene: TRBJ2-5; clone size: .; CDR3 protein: CASSVGIEETQYF; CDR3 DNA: TGTGCCAGCAGCGTAGGTATTGAGGAGACCCAGTACTTC
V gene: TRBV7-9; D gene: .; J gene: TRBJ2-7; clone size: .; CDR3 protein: CASSLARYEQYF; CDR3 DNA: TGTGCCAGCAGCTTAGCACGGTACGAGCAGTACTTC
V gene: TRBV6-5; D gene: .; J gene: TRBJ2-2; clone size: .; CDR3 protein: CASSYSMGLNTGELFF; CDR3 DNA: TGTGCCAGCAGTTACTCAATGGGACTGAACACCGGGGAGCTGTTTTTT